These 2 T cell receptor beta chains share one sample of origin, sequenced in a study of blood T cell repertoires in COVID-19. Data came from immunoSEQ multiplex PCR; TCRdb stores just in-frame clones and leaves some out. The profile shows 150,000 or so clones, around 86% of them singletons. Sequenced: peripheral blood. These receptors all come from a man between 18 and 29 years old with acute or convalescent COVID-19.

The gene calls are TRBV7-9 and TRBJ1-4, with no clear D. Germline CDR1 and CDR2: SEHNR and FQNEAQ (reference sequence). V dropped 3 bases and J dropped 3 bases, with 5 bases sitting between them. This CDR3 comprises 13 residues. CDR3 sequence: CASSLRPNEKLFF. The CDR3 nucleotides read TGTGCCAGCAGCTTGAGGCCTAATGAAAAACTGTTTTTT.

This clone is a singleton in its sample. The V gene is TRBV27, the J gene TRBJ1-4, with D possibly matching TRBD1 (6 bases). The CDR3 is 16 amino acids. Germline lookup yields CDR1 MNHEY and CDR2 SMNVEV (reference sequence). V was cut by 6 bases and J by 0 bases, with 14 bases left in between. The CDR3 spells CASSLVGGATNEKLFF. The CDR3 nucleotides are TGTGCCAGCAGCCTCGTAGGGGGAGCAACTAATGAAAAACTGTTTTTT.